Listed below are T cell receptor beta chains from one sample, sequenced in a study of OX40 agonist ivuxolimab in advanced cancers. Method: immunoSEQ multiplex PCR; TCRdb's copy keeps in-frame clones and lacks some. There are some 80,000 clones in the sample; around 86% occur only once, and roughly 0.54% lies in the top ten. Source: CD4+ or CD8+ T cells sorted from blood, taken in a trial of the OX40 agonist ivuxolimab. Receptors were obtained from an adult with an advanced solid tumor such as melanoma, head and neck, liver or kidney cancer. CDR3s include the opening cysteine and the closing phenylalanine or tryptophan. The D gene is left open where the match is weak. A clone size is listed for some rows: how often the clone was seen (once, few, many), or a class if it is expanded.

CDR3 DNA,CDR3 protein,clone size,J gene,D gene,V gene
TGTGCCAGCAGTTTACTAGCACTCCAAGAGACCCAGTACTTC,CASSLLALQETQYF,NA,TRBJ2-5,NA,TRBV11-2
TGTGCCAGCCGCTGGGGGGCCCTCACAGATACGCAGTATTTT,CASRWGALTDTQYF,NA,TRBJ2-3,NA,TRBV27
TGTGCCAGCAGTGAACCTACTACGCCCGGGGAGCTGTTTTTT,CASSEPTTPGELFF,NA,TRBJ2-2,NA,TRBV6-1
TGTGCCATCAGTGGGACAGGGGGCTCCTCTGGGGCCAACGTCCTGACTTTC,CAISGTGGSSGANVLTF,NA,TRBJ2-6,TRBD1,TRBV10-3
TGTGCCAGTAGTATAGAAGGACTAGCGGGGGTGGATACGCAGTATTTT,CASSIEGLAGVDTQYF,NA,TRBJ2-3,TRBD2,TRBV19
TGTGCCAGCAGTGAGGCGGGGGGGAACACTGAAGCTTTCTTT,CASSEAGGNTEAFF,once,TRBJ1-1,NA,TRBV6-1
TGTGCCGGAGGGGGGCGTTGGGCAGATACGCAGTATTTT,CAGGGRWADTQYF,NA,TRBJ2-3,NA,TRBV30
TGTGCCACCAGCAGAGAGGACACCTCCTACGAGCAGTACTTC,CATSREDTSYEQYF,NA,TRBJ2-7,NA,TRBV15
TGCAGCGTTGAAGATCTACAGAAAGAGACCCAGTACTTC,CSVEDLQKETQYF,NA,TRBJ2-5,NA,TRBV29-1
TGTGCCAGCAGGGTGGGCTATGGCTACACCTTC,CASRVGYGYTF,NA,TRBJ1-2,NA,TRBV2
TGTGCCTGGACCAGAATGAGTGGTTTCGACGAGCAGTACTTC,CAWTRMSGFDEQYF,NA,TRBJ2-7,NA,TRBV30
TGCGCCAGCATGGTGGACGGACGAATGAACACTGAAGCTTTCTTT,CASMVDGRMNTEAFF,NA,TRBJ1-1,NA,TRBV5-1
TGTGCCAGCAGTTATGGGGTGGCAGCCAATTCACCCCTCCACTTT,CASSYGVAANSPLHF,NA,TRBJ1-6,NA,TRBV6-5